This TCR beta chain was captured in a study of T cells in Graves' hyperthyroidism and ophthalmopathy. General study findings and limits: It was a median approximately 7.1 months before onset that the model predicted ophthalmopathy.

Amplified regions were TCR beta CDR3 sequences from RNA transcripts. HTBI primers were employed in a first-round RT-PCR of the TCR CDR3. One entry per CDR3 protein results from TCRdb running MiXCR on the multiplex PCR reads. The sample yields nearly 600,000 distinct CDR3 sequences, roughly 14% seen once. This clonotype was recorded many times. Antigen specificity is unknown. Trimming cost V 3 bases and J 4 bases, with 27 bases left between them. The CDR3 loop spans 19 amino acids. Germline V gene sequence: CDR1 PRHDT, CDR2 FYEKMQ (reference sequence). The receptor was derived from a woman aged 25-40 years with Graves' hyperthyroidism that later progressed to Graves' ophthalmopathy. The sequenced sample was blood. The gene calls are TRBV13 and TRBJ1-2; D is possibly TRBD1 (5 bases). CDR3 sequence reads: CASSLGPGLLAPRPYGYTF. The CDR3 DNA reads TGTGCCAGCAGCTTGGGGCCTGGTCTGTTGGCCCCTCGTCCCTATGGCTACACCTTC. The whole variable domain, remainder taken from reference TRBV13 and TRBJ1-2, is AAGVIQSPRHLIKEKRETATLKCYPIPRHDTVYWYQQGPGQDPQFLISFYEKMQSDKGSIPDRFSAQQFSDYHSELNMSSLELGDSALYFCASSLGPGLLAPRPYGYTFGSGTRLTVV.